This T cell receptor beta chain was recorded in a study of response to subunit inactivated influenza vaccine. TCRdb recomputed calls from the RT-PCR reads with MiXCR, one row per CDR3 protein. The table includes fewer than 350,000 distinct CDR3 sequences, less than 25% detected once. The study, taken as a whole, reports: Authors proposed each seasonal influenza vaccination draws in few new T cells.

Details on this clonotype: Its cognate antigen is unknown.

CDR1 MGHDK and CDR2 SYGVNS come from the germline V gene. V lost 2 bases, J lost 8 bases, and 15 bases lay in between. The CDR3 is 14 amino acids. The chain recombines TRBV25-1 with TRBJ1-1; possible D gene TRBD1, 6 bases. Sequenced here: PBMCs from blood, sampled less than 22 months after vaccination. This sequence originates from a man between 45 and 75 years old who received an inactivated influenza vaccine. The CDR3 sequence is CASSEVGGSAEAFF. The CDR3 DNA sequence: TGTGCCAGCAGTGAAGTTGGGGGCTCGGCGGAAGCTTTCTTT.